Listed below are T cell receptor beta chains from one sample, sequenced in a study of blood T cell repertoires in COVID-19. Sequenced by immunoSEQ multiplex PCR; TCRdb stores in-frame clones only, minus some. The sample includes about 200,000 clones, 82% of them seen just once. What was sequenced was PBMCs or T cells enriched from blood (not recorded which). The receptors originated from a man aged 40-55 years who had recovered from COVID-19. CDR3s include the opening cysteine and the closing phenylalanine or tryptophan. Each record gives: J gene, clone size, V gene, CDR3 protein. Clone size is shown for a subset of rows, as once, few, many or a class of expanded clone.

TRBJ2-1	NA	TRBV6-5	CASSRGLAGVNEQFF
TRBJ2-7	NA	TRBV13	CASSNEGEQYF
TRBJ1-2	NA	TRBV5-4	CASSWGGQGMGGYTF
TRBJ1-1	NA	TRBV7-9	CASSLGQGVNTEAFF
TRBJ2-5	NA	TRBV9	CASSVDQTDRVDETQYF
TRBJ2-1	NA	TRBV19	CASRRGTSGNSYNEQFF
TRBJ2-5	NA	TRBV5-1	CASSAGLAGTLETQYF
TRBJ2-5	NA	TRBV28	CASSYRGRGTQYF
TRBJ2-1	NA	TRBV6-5	CASSYWSSYNEQFF
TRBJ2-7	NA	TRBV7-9	CASSLGSGLYEQYF
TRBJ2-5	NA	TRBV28	CASSPSSAYQETQYF
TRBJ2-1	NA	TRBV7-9	CASSLSGHSNEQFF
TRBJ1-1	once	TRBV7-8	CASSLRGPNTEAFF
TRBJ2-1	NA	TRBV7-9	CASSSDRGEQFF
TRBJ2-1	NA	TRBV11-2	CASSLAIGLASEQFF
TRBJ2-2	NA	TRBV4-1	CASSQDSWLVPHTGELFF
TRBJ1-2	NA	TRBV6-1	CASSETAQAYYGYTF
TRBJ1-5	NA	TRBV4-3	CASSQALYRGNQPQHF
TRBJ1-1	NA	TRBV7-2	CASSSGGTTNTEAFF
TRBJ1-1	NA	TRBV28	CASRTGVMNTEAFF
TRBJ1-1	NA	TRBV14	CASSQDPDTEAFF
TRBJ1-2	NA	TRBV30	CAWSELRTGRFRGYTF
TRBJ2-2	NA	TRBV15	CATSREGTGSGELFF
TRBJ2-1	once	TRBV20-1	CSASLGFSYNEQFF
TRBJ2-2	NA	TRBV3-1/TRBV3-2	CASSRVAGVLDTGELFF
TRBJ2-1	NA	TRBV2	CASSGQGGVNEQFF
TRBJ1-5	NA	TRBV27	CASSLNRENQPQHF
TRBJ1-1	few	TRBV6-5	CASSYLPGQGNTEAFF
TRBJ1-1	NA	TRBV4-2	CASSQKARTGGFSEAFF
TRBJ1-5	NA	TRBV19	CASSRGGVSNQPQHF